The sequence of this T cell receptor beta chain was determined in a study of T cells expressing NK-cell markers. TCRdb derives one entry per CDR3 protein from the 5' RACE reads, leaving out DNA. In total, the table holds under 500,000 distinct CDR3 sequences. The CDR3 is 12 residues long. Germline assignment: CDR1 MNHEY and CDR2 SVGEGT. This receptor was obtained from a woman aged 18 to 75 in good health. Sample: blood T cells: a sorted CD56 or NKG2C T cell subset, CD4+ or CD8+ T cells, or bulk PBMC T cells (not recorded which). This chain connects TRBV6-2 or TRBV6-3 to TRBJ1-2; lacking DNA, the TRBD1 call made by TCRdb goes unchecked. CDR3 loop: CASSPPGGGYTF.